Each of the 16 T cell receptor beta chains below was sequenced from the same sample in a study of T cell changes during pregnancy in multiple sclerosis. The protocol was immunoSEQ multiplex PCR, while the TCRdb copy is restricted to in-frame clones and leaves out a portion. This sample yields some 96,000 clones, of which around 93% are seen a single time; about 2% belongs to the top ten. The specimen comprised peripheral blood, sampled after pregnancy. Source of these receptors: a female donor with multiple sclerosis, enrolled in a pregnancy study.

This rearrangement joins TRBV19 to TRBJ2-7; possibly TRBD2 for D (6 bases). There are 14 residues in the CDR3. V dropped 6 bases and J dropped 3 bases, with 15 bases sitting between them. Germline V gene data show CDR1 as LNHDA and CDR2 as SQIVND (reference sequence). The CDR3 loop is CASSPGTDDYEQYF. DNA of the CDR3: TGTGCCAGTAGCCCCGGGACTGATGACTACGAGCAGTACTTC.

The chain is built from TRBV7-2 and TRBJ1-2, with 7 bases identical to TRBD1. This CDR3 has 12 residues. The trim removed 3 bases at V and 8 bases at J, leaving 3 bases unmatched. The germline V gene has CDR1 SGHTA and CDR2 FQGNSA. In DNA form, the CDR3 reads TGTGCCAGCAGCTTGACAGGGACGGGCTACACCTTC. This codes for CASSLTGTGYTF.

This clone was seen a single time. The chain recombines TRBV2 with TRBJ2-1, with 9 bases identical to TRBD1. The CDR3 length is 14 residues. J gave up 8 bases and V 3 bases, and 5 bases lay outside the gene matches. CDR1 is SNHLY, CDR2 FYNNEI, per germline. The CDR3 is CASSDGTGGDEQFF. The DNA for the CDR3 is TGTGCCAGCAGTGATGGAACAGGGGGCGATGAGCAGTTCTTC.

The chain joins TRBV14 to TRBJ1-2, with TRBD1 matching over 8 bases. The CDR3 sequence is 14 residues long. The junction had 3 bases not matched to a gene; V was cut back by 3 bases and J by 3 bases. In germline, CDR1 is SGHDN, CDR2 FVKESK. CDR3 sequence reads: CASSQRTGHYGYTF. CDR3 DNA sequence: TGTGCCAGCAGCCAGAGGACAGGGCACTATGGCTACACCTTC.

The chain couples TRBV6-1 to TRBJ2-1, with 7 bases aligning to TRBD1. Looked up from germline, CDR1 is MNHNS and CDR2 is SASEGT. Trimming at V came to 6 bases and at J to 1 base, leaving 6 bases not matched to a gene. The CDR3 has 15 residues. CDR3 amino acids: CASRTPGQSYNEQFF. The CDR3 DNA follows: TGTGCCAGCAGGACGCCGGGACAGTCCTACAATGAGCAGTTCTTC.

The genes are TRBV7-3 and TRBJ2-5; the D gene is possibly TRBD2 (5 bases). Per germline, CDR1 SGHTA and CDR2 FQGTGA. V was cut by 5 bases and J by 1 base, with 8 bases left in between. The length of the CDR3 is 13 residues. The CDR3 sequence is CASSPGVQETQYF. The CDR3 region has the DNA TGTGCCAGCAGCCCCGGGGTCCAAGAGACCCAGTACTTC.

V usage is TRBV4-3 and J usage is TRBJ2-1, with 15 bases aligning to TRBD2. Per germline, CDR1 LGHNA and CDR2 YSLEER. The V and J ends lost 1 base and 4 bases, in that order; junction bases with no gene match: 8. CDR3 length: 19 amino acids. The CDR3, as DNA: TGCGCCAGCAGCCAAGCCCACGGGACTAGCGGGGGGCGTTACAATGAGCAGTTCTTC. Its translation is CASSQAHGTSGGRYNEQFF.

This chain connects TRBV28 to TRBJ2-3, with D possibly TRBD2 on 6 matching bases. V lost 6 bases and J lost 5, with 18 bases in between. The CDR3 totals 15 residues. Germline V CDR1 and CDR2: MDHEN, SYDVKM. DNA of the CDR3: TGTGCCAGCAGCCTTTTAGGGGAGGACAAAGATACGCAGTATTTT. Protein: CASSLLGEDKDTQYF. Full variable domain (remainder filled in from reference TRBV28 and TRBJ2-3): DVKVTQSSRYLVKRTGEKVFLECVQDMDHENMFWYRQDPGLGLRLIYFSYDVKMKEKGDIPEGYSVSREKKERFSLILESASTNQTSMYLCASSLLGEDKDTQYFGPGTRLTVL.

The chain links TRBV5-4 to TRBJ2-3, with 9 bases matching TRBD2. The V gene end was trimmed by 7 bases and the J gene end by 6 bases; junction bases not matched to a gene: 9. This CDR3 has 14 amino acids. In germline, CDR1 is SGHNT, CDR2 YYREEE (reference sequence). The CDR3 nucleotides read TGTGCCAGCTCACCGGGACTAGCCGGCGATACGCAGTATTTT. Its protein is CASSPGLAGDTQYF.

V and J are TRBV5-6 and TRBJ2-1, with 12 bases identical to TRBD2. V dropped 5 bases and J dropped 5; count of bases not matched to a gene: 2. The CDR3 runs 14 residues. CDR1 is SGHDT and CDR2 is YYEEEE in the germline V gene. As DNA, the CDR3 is TGTGCCAGCAGTGGACTAGCGGGAAACAATGAGCAGTTCTTC. This encodes CASSGLAGNNEQFF.

This chain joins TRBV18 and TRBJ2-2, with 9 bases matching TRBD1. CDR1 KGHSH and CDR2 LQKENI come from the germline V gene. The CDR3 length is 17 residues. V was clipped by 4 bases and J by 5 bases; unmatched bases: 11. The CDR3 DNA reads TGTGCCAGCTCACTGGACTCCGGGACAGGGTGGACCGGGGAGCTGTTTTTT. Amino acid sequence: CASSLDSGTGWTGELFF.

The chain combines TRBV4-1 with TRBJ2-2, with D possibly being TRBD2 (6 bases). The germline V and J ends were trimmed by 4 bases and 0 bases, with 21 bases remaining between them. In germline, CDR1 is MGHRA, CDR2 YSYEKL. This CDR3 contains 19 residues. The CDR3 coding sequence is TGCGCCAGCAGCCCAAGAATAGTGAGACTAGTATCGAACACCGGGGAGCTGTTTTTT. Translating it yields CASSPRIVRLVSNTGELFF.

V gene TRBV28 combines with J gene TRBJ1-2, with 7 positions matching TRBD1. The CDR3 loop spans 12 amino acids. The trim removed 5 bases at V and 6 bases at J, leaving 3 bases unmatched. Germline values: CDR1 MDHEN, CDR2 SYDVKM. The CDR3 DNA follows: TGTGCCAGCAGTGGACAGGTGGATGGCTACACCTTC. Its translation: CASSGQVDGYTF.

Only one count was recorded for this clone. This sequence joins TRBV19 and TRBJ2-1, with 7 bases lining up with TRBD2. The germline CDR1 and CDR2 sequences are LNHDA and SQIVND (reference sequence). The CDR3 runs 15 residues. V lost 1 base to trimming and J lost 2 bases; unmatched junction nucleotides: 2. The CDR3 region has the DNA TGTGCCAGTAGTATAGGGCTAGCGGCCTACAATGAGCAGTTCTTC. Encoded protein: CASSIGLAAYNEQFF.

The genes are TRBV15 and TRBJ1-5, with D hard to call. CDR1 is LNHNV, CDR2 YYDKDF, per germline (reference sequence). This CDR3 is built from 15 residues. Trimming cost V 0 bases and J 3 bases, with 9 bases left between them. The CDR3 nucleotides are TGTGCCACCAGCAGAGATCGGCGGATCAATCAGCCCCAGCATTTT. It yields the protein CATSRDRRINQPQHF.

This sequence joins TRBV7-9 and TRBJ2-1, with D hard to call. The germline V and J ends were trimmed by 4 bases and 5 bases, with 15 bases remaining between them. The germline V gene has CDR1 SEHNR and CDR2 FQNEAQ (reference sequence). This CDR3 is 15 amino acids long. The chain's CDR3 is CASSYPLMTHNEQFF. In DNA form, the CDR3 reads TGTGCCAGCAGCTACCCCTTAATGACTCACAATGAGCAGTTCTTC. Together with reference TRBV7-9 and TRBJ2-1, the CDR3 gives the full variable domain: DTGVSQNPRHKITKRGQNVTFRCDPISEHNRLYWYRQTLGQGPEFLTYFQNEAQLEKSRLLSDRFSAERPKGSFSTLEIQRTEQGDSAMYLCASSYPLMTHNEQFFGPGTRLTVL.